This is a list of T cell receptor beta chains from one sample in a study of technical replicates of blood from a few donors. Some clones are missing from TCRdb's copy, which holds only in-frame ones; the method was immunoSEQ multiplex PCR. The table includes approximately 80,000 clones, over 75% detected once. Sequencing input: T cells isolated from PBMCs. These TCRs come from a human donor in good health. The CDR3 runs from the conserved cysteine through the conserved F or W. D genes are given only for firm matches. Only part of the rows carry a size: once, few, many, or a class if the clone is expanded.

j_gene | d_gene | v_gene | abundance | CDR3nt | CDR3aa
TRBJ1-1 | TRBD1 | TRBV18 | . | TGTGCCAGCTCACCCGGACAGGGGGCCGGTACTGAAGCTTTCTTT | CASSPGQGAGTEAFF
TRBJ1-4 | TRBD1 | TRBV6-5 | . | TGTGCCACCCAGACAGGGAGTGGTGAAAAACTGTTTTTT | CATQTGSGEKLFF
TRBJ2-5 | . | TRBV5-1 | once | TGCGCCAGCAGCTTGTCAACAGGGATAAATTCAGAGACCCAGTACTTC | CASSLSTGINSETQYF
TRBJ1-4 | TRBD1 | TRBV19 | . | TGTGCCAGCCTAGACAGGGGGCGCAGCGCTAATGAAAAACTGTTTTTT | CASLDRGRSANEKLFF
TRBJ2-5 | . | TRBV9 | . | TGTGCCAGCAGCTCCACCGACGGCGGGGTCTACTTC | CASSSTDGGVYF
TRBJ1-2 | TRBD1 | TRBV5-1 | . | TGCGCCAGCAGCTTGGCCGAAGGGGGCTTTTATAACTATGGCTACACCTTC | CASSLAEGGFYNYGYTF
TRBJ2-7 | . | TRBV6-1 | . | TGTGCCAGCAGTGTGGAGCCAGTTTTATGGTACGAGCAGTACTTC | CASSVEPVLWYEQYF
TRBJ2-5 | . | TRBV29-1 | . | TGCAGCGTTGTGCTGGAGTCGGAGACCCAGTACTTC | CSVVLESETQYF
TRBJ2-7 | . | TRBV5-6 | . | TGTGCCAGCAGCATCGGTCTCGGGGACTCCATCTCCTACGAGCAGTACTTC | CASSIGLGDSISYEQYF
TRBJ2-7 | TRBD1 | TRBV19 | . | TGTGCCAGTAGCCTCCCAGGGACAGGATACGAGCAGTACTTC | CASSLPGTGYEQYF
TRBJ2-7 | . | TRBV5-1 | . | TGCGCCAGCAGCTTGTACGGGGGGCCCTCCTACGAGCAGTACTTC | CASSLYGGPSYEQYF
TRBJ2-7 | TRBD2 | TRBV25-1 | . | TGTGCCAGCGTTTTCCCCGGGACTAGCGGGGGAACCTCCTACGAGCAGTACTTC | CASVFPGTSGGTSYEQYF
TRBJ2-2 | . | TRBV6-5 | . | TGTGCCAGCAGTTACTCGTGGGACTCTAACACCGGGGAGCTGTTTTTT | CASSYSWDSNTGELFF
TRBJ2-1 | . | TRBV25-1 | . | TGTGCCAGCAGCAAAGGAGCGAGCTACAATGAGCAGTTCTTC | CASSKGASYNEQFF
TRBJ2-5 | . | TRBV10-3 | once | TGTGCCATCAGTAACGACAGGTTAGAGACCCAGTACTTC | CAISNDRLETQYF
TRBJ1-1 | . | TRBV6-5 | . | TGTGCCAGCAGTTCGGCGGCCGAAGCTTTCTTT | CASSSAAEAFF
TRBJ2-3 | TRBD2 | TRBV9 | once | TGTGCCAGCAGCGTGCGACTAGCGTGGGACACAGATACGCAGTATTTT | CASSVRLAWDTDTQYF
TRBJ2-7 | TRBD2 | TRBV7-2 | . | TGTGCCAGCAGCCAATGGAACTTCGGGACTAGCGGGAGGATTGAGCAGTACTTC | CASSQWNFGTSGRIEQYF
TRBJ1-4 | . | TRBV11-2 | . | TGTGCCAGCAGCTTACGATCCGGTAAGAAGAATGAAAAACTGTTTTTT | CASSLRSGKKNEKLFF
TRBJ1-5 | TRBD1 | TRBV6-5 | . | TGTGCCAGCAGTAGAGGGGGCGCGGATAATGTCCAGCATTTT | CASSRGGADNVQHF
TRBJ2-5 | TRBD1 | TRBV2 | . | TGTGCCAGCGGGACAGGGAGCCAAGAGACCCAGTACTTC | CASGTGSQETQYF
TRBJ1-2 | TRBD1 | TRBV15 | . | TGTGCCACCAGCAGAACACAAACAGGGGAGAACTATGGCTACACCTTC | CATSRTQTGENYGYTF
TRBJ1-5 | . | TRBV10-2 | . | TGCGCCAGCAGTGAGGGTGAGGAACCCCAGCATTTT | CASSEGEEPQHF
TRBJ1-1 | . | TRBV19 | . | TGTGCCAGTACTCCCCGGGGGGGACCGGGAGGGACTGAAGCTTTCTTT | CASTPRGGPGGTEAFF
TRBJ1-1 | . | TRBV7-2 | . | TGTGCCAGCAGCTGGGGGGGACTGAGAGCTTTCTTT | CASSWGGLRAFF
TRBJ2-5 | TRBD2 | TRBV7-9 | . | TGTGCCAGCAGCTTTCCACTAGCGGGTCCCGGCGGAGAGACCCAGTACTTC | CASSFPLAGPGGETQYF
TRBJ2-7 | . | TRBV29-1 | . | TGCAGCGTGAAAACGACAGGCTACGAGCAGTACTTC | CSVKTTGYEQYF
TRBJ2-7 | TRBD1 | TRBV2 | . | TGTGCCAGCAGAGATATATGGCCGGGACAGTCTTTCTACGAGCAGTACTTC | CASRDIWPGQSFYEQYF
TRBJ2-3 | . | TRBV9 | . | TGTGCCAGCAGCGACTCAGGGGTAGATACGCAGTATTTT | CASSDSGVDTQYF
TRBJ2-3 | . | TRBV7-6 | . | TGTGCCAGCAGCCACCGGGACTTCACAGATACGCAGTATTTT | CASSHRDFTDTQYF
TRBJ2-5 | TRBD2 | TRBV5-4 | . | TGTGCCAGCAGAAATTTAGCGGGGGCCTCGGGGACCCAGTACTTC | CASRNLAGASGTQYF
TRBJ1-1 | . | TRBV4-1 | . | TGCGCCAGCAGCCGCCAGACAGTGAACACTGAAGCTTTCTTT | CASSRQTVNTEAFF
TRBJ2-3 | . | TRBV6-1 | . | TGTGCCAGCAAGCGAACCACCGCAGATACGCAGTATTTT | CASKRTTADTQYF
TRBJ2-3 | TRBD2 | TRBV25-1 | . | TGTGCCAGCAGTGAATCTACGCGGGAGGGTACGCAGTATTTT | CASSESTREGTQYF
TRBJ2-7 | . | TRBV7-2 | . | TGTGCCAGCAGCGCGGGACAGCCCTTCACAGTTTCCTACGAGCAGTACTTC | CASSAGQPFTVSYEQYF
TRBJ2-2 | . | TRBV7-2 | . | TGTGCCAGCAGCTTAGCAGGGGGCACCGGGGAGCTGTTTTTT | CASSLAGGTGELFF
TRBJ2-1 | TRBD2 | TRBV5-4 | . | TGTGCCAGCAGCATTGCGGGAGTTTCGTACAATGAGCAGTTCTTC | CASSIAGVSYNEQFF
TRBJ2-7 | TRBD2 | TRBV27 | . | TGTGCCAGCAGGGGACTAGCGGGAGACGAGCAGTACTTC | CASRGLAGDEQYF
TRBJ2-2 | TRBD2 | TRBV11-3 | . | TGTGCCAGCAGCGCCAGACTAGCGGGTCCTAGCACCGGGGAGCTGTTTTTT | CASSARLAGPSTGELFF
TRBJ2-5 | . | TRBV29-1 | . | TGCAGCGAGAGAGGCCGCCAAGAGACCCAGTACTTC | CSERGRQETQYF
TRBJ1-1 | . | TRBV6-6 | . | TGTGCCAGCAGCCCGGGACACCTGAACACTGAAGCTTTCTTT | CASSPGHLNTEAFF
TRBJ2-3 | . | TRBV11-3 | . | TGTGCCAGCAGCTTTCCAGGCGCAGATACGCAGTATTTT | CASSFPGADTQYF
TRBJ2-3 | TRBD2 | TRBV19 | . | TGTGCCAGTAGTATCCTCTTGACTAGCGGGGGAGGGGTTAGCACAGATACGCAGTATTTT | CASSILLTSGGGVSTDTQYF
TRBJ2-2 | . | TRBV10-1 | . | TGCGCCAGCAGTGACCCGGGGAACACCGGGGAGCTGTTTTTT | CASSDPGNTGELFF
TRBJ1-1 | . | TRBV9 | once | TGTGCCAGCAGCGAGGGACAGAACACTGAAGCTTTCTTT | CASSEGQNTEAFF
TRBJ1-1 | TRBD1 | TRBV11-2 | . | TGTGCCAGCAGCTTAGCGGACAGGGGATTCACTGAAGCTTTCTTT | CASSLADRGFTEAFF
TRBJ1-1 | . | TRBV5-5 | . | TGTGCCAGCAGCTTGAGGGGGGGGCTGGGGAACACTGAAGCTTTCTTT | CASSLRGGLGNTEAFF
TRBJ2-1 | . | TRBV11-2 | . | TGTGCCAGCAGCCGAAACCGGAATGAGCAGTTCTTC | CASSRNRNEQFF
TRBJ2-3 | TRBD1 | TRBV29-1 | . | TGCAGCGTTGAAGAGCCTCGGGACAGGGGTGTGGGTACGCAGTATTTT | CSVEEPRDRGVGTQYF
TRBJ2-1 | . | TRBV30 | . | TGTGCCTGGACAGATTACAATGAGCAGTTCTTC | CAWTDYNEQFF